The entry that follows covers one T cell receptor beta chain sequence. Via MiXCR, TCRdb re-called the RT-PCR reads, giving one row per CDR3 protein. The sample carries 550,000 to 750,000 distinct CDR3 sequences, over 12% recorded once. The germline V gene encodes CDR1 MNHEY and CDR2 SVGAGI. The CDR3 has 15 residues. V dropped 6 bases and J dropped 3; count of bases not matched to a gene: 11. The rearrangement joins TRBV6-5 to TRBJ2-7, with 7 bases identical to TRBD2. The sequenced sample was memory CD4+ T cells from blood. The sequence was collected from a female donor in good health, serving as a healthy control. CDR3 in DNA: TGTGCCAGCAGCCCACCATGGGGGGGAGGCTACGAGCAGTACTTC. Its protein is CASSPPWGGGYEQYF.